The 2 T cell receptor beta chains reported below all come from one sample, sequenced in a study of T cells after yellow fever vaccination. TCRdb passed the 5' RACE reads through MiXCR, listing each CDR3 protein once. The data show 300,000 to 350,000 distinct CDR3 sequences, about 10% seen once. Sequenced material: CD4+ T cells sorted from PBMCs, taken 45 days after the yellow fever booster vaccination. All receptors come from a man in his late teens or twenties who received the YFV17D yellow fever vaccine.

The J gene is TRBJ1-6, the V gene TRBV11-1; D might be TRBD1 (5 bases). The CDR3 is made up of 15 amino acids. Germline values: CDR1 SGHAT, CDR2 FQDESV (reference sequence). Trimming left V 1 base short and J 9 bases short, with 13 bases between. The CDR3 coding sequence is TGTGCCAGCAGCTTAGAAGGCAGGGCGAGTTCACCCCTCCACTTT. Protein: CASSLEGRASSPLHF.

The chain employs TRBV27 and TRBJ1-6; the D is unclear. The CDR3 is 14 amino acids. Trimming left V 3 bases short and J 11 bases short, with 14 bases between. Germline CDR1 and CDR2: MNHEY and SMNVEV (reference sequence). CDR3 DNA sequence: TGTGCCAGCAGTTTCGCCGCCGCCATGACACCCCTCCACTTT. It translates to CASSFAAAMTPLHF.